This T cell receptor beta chain was observed in a study of blood T cell repertoires in COVID-19. About the research overall: Whether acute or convalescent, the COVID-19 samples came from the United States, Italy and Spain. PBMCs, B-cell-depleted T cells, or T cells provided the cDNA or gDNA that made up the material.

It was during active infection that Seattle patients were enrolled and then longitudinally followed. Original handling: Scientists estimated how many nucleated cells there were by amplifying reference gene primers. Only in-frame clones appear in the TCRdb table, and some are missing; sequencing was by immunoSEQ multiplex PCR. The V and J calls and clone size come from that table; D and trimming were worked out from the DNA. The sample shows around 300,000 clones, 85% to 90% of them seen only once. The clonotype was recovered from a woman in her 30s with COVID-19, enrolled during active disease. Sequenced material: peripheral blood.

The CDR3, as DNA: TGTGCCAGCAGCTTAACGGTTAGCGGGAGAAATGAGCAGTTCTTC. This gives the protein CASSLTVSGRNEQFF. This chain connects TRBV7-3 to TRBJ2-1, with TRBD2 matching 9 bases. Germline CDR1 is SGHTA and CDR2 is FQGTGA. This CDR3 has 15 amino acids. Trimming took 0 bases from V and 7 from J; bases not matched to a gene: 4.